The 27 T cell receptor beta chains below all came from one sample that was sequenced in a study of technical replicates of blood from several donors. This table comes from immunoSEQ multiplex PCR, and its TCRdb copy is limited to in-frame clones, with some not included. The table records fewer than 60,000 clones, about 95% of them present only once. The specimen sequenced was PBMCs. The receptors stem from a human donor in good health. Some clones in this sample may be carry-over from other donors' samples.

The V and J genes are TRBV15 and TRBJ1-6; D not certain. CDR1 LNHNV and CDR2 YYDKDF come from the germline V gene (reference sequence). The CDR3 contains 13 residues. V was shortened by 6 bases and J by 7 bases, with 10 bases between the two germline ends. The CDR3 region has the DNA TGTGCCACCAGGAATGTAGAAAATTCACCCCTCCACTTT. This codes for CATRNVENSPLHF.

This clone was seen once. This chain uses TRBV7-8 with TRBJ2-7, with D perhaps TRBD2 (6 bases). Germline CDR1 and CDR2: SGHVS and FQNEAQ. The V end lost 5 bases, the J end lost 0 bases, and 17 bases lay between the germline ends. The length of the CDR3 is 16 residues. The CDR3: CASSRDWEVLSYEQYF. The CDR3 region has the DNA TGTGCCAGCAGCCGAGACTGGGAGGTGCTCTCCTACGAGCAGTACTTC. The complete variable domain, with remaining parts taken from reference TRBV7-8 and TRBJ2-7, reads GAGVSQSPRYKVAKRGQDVALRCDPISGHVSLFWYQQALGQGPEFLTYFQNEAQLDKSGLPSDRFFAERPEGSVSTLKIQRTQQEDSAVYLCASSRDWEVLSYEQYFGPGTRLTVT.

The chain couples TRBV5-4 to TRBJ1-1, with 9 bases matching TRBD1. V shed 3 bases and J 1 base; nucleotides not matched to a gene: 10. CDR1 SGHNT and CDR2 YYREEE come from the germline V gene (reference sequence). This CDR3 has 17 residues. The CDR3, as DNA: TGTGCCAGCAGCTCCGGGACAGGGAGCAAACGGAACACTGAAGCTTTCTTT. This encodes CASSSGTGSKRNTEAFF.

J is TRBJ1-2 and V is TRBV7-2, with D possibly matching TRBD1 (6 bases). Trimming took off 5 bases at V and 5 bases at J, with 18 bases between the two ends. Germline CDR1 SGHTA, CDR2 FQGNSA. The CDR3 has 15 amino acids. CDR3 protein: CASSTRKQGVYGYTF. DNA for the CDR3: TGTGCCAGCAGCACGCGAAAACAGGGAGTTTATGGCTACACCTTC.

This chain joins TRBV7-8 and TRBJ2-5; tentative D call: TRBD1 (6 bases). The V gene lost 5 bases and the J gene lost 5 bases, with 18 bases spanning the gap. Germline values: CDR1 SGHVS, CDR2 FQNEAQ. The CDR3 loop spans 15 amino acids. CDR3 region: CASSQGVFRGETQYF. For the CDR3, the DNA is TGTGCCAGCAGCCAGGGAGTATTTAGGGGGGAGACCCAGTACTTC.

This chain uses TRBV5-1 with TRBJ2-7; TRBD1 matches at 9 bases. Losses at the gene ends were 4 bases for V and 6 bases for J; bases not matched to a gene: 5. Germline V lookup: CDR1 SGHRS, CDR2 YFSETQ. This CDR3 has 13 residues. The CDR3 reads CASSPDRGAEQYF. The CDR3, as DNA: TGCGCCAGCAGCCCAGACAGGGGGGCCGAGCAGTACTTC.

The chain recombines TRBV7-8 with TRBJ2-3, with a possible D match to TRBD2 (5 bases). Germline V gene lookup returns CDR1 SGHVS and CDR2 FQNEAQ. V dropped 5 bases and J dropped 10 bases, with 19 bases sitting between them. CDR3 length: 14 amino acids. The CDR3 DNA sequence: TGTGCCAGCAGCCGGGCCCCTAGCATTATGGCGCAGTATTTT. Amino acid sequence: CASSRAPSIMAQYF.

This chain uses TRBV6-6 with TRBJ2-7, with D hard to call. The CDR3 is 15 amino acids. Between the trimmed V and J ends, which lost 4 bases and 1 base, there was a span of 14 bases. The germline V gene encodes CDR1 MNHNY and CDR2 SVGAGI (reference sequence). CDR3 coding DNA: TGTGCCAGCAGTTCTGGCCGTGACGGGTCCTACGAGCAGTACTTC. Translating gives CASSSGRDGSYEQYF.

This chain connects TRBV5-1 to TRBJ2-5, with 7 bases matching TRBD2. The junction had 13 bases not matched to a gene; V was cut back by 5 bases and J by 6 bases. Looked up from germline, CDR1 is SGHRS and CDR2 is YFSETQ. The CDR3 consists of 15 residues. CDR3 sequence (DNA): TGCGCCAGCAGTTTTGGCGGGAGTAACGTTAAGACCCAGTACTTC. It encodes CASSFGGSNVKTQYF.

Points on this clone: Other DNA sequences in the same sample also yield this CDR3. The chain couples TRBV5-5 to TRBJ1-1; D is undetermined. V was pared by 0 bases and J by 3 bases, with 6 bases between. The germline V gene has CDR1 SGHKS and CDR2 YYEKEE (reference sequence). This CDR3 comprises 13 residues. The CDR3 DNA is TGTGCCAGCAGCTTGGCCGGGGACACTGAAGCTTTCTTT. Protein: CASSLAGDTEAFF. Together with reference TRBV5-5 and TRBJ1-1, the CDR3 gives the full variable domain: DAGVTQSPTHLIKTRGQQVTLRCSPISGHKSVSWYQQVLGQGPQFIFQYYEKEERGRGNFPDRFSARQFPNYSSELNVNALLLGDSALYLCASSLAGDTEAFFGQGTRLTVV.

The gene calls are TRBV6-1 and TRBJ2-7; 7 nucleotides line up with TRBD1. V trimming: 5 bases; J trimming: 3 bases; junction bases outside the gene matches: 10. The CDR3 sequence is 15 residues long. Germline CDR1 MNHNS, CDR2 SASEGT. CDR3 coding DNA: TGTGCCAGCAGTTTCAACCCCGGGACAGACTACGAGCAGTACTTC. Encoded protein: CASSFNPGTDYEQYF.

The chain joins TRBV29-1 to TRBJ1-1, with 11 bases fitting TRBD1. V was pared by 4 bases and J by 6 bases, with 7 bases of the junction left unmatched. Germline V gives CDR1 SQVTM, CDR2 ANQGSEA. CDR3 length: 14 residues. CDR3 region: CSVGGDRGKSEAFF. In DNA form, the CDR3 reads TGCAGCGTTGGAGGGGACAGGGGGAAATCTGAAGCTTTCTTT.

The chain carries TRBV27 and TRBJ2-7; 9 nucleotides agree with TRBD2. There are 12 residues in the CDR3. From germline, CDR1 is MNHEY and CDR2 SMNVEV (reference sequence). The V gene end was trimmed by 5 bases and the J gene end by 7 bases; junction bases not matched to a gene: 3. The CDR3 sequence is CASSISGREQYF. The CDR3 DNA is TGTGCCAGCAGTATAAGCGGGAGGGAGCAGTACTTC.

CDR3 residues: CSVDPITGGAAKNIQYF. DNA of the CDR3: TGCAGCGTTGACCCGATCACGGGGGGCGCAGCCAAAAACATTCAGTACTTC. V and J are TRBV29-1 and TRBJ2-4, with a weak D call TRBD2 (7 bases). The CDR3 has 17 amino acids. Germline CDR1 and CDR2: SQVTM and ANQGSEA. Trimming pared 3 bases from V and 0 bases from J, leaving 18 bases between.

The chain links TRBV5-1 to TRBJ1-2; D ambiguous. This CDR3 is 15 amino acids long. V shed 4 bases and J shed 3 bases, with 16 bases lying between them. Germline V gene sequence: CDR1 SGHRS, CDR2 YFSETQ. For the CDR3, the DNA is TGCGCCAGCAGCCGAACACTGGGCGGGGACTATGGCTACACCTTC. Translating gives CASSRTLGGDYGYTF.

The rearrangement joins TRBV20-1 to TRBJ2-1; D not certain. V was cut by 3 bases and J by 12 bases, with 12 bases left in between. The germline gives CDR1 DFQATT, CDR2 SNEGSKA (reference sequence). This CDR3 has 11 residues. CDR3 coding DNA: TGCAGTGCTAGCTTCCCCCCGGTGCAGTTCTTC. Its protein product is CSASFPPVQFF.

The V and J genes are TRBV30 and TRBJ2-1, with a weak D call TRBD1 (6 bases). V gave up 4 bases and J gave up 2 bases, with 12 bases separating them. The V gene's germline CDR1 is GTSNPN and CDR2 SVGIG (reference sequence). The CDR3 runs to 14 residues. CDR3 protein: CAWNEQGPYNEQFF. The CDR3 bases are TGTGCCTGGAACGAACAGGGACCCTACAATGAGCAGTTCTTC.

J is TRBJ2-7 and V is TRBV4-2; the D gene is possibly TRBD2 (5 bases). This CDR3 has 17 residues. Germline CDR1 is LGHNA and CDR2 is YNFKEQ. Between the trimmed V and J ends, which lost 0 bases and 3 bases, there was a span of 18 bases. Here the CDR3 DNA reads TGTGCCAGCAGCCAAGAAGGCAGTCCCTCTCGGGGCTACGAGCAGTACTTC. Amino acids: CASSQEGSPSRGYEQYF.

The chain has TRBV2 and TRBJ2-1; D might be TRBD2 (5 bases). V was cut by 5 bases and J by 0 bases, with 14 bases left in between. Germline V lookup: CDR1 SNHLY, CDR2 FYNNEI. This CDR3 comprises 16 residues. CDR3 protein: CASSTTADSSYNEQFF. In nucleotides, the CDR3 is TGTGCCAGCAGTACTACAGCGGATAGCTCCTACAATGAGCAGTTCTTC.

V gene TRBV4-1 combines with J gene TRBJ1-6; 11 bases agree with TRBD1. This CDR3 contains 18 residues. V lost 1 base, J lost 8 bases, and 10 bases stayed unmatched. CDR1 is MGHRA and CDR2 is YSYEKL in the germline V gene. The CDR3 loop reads CASSQVDRGRLRDSPLHF. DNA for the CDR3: TGCGCCAGCAGCCAAGTGGACAGGGGGCGGCTTAGGGATTCACCCCTCCACTTT.

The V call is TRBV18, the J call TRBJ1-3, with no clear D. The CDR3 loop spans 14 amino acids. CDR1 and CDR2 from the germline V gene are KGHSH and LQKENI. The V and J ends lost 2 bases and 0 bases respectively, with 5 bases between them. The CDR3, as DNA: TGTGCCAGCTCACCAGGGAGCTCTGGAAACACCATATATTTT. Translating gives CASSPGSSGNTIYF.

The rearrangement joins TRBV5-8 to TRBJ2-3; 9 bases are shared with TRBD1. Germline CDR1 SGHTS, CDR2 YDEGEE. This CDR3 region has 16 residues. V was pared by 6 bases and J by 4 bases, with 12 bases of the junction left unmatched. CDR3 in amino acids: CASTLPGTGNSDTQYF. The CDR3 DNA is TGTGCCAGCACCTTACCCGGGACAGGGAATTCAGATACGCAGTATTTT.

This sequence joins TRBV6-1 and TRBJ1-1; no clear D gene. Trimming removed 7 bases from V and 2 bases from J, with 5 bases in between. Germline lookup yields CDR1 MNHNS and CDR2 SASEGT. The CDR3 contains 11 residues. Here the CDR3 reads CASIYNTEAFF. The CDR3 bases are TGTGCCAGCATTTATAACACTGAAGCTTTCTTT.

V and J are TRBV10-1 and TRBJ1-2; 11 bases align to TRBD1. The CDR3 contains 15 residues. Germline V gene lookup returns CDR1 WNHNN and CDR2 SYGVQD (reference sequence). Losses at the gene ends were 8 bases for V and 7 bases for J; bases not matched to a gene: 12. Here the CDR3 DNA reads TGCGCCAGCGAGGGGGACAGGGGGTTTTTAGGTGGCTACACCTTC. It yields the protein CASEGDRGFLGGYTF.

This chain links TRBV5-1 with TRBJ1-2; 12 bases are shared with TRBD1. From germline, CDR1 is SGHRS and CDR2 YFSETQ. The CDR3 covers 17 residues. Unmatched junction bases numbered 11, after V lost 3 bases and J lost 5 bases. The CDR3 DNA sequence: TGCGCCAGCAGCTCGCCCGGGACAGGGGGCGCGAATTATGGCTACACCTTC. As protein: CASSSPGTGGANYGYTF.

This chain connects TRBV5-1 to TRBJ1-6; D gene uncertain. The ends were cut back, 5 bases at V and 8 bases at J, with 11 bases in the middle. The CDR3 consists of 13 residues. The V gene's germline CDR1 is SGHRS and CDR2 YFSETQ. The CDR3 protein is CASRDLSDSPLHF. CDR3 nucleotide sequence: TGCGCCAGCAGGGATTTGAGCGATTCACCCCTCCACTTT.

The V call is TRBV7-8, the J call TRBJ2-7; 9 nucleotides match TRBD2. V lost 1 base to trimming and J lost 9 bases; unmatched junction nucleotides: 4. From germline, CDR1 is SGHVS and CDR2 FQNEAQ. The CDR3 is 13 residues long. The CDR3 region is CASSLERAGGQYF. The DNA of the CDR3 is TGTGCCAGCAGCTTAGAACGAGCGGGAGGGCAGTACTTC.